These 32 T cell receptor beta chains were sequenced from one sample in a study of vaccination and CD4 T cells after COVID-19. TCRdb fed the PCR reads into MiXCR, producing one record per CDR3 protein. The table shows 20,000 to 25,000 distinct CDR3 sequences, with around 50% occurring only once. Source: CD4+ T cells from blood, taken before SARS-CoV-2 vaccination. The receptors stem from a human donor who had recovered from COVID-19.

The gene calls are TRBV20-1 and TRBJ2-3; no clear D gene. In germline, CDR1 is DFQATT, CDR2 SNEGSKA (reference sequence). The CDR3 length is 12 residues. Trimming left V 6 bases short and J 6 bases short, with 13 bases between. The DNA of the CDR3 is TGCAGTGCCCCCAGTCAGACCGATACGCAGTATTTT. Its protein is CSAPSQTDTQYF.

This chain links TRBV20-1 with TRBJ2-7; 10 bases match TRBD1. The CDR3 is made up of 14 amino acids. The germline gives CDR1 DFQATT, CDR2 SNEGSKA (reference sequence). The CDR3, as DNA: TGCAGCTCGGACGCGGGACAGGGGACCAGCGAGCAGTACTTC. Translation gives CSSDAGQGTSEQYF.

The chain couples TRBV4-3 to TRBJ1-5, with 7 bases matching TRBD1. The CDR3 runs to 14 residues. Germline CDR1 is LGHNA and CDR2 is YSLEER. V dropped 3 bases and J dropped 10; count of bases not matched to a gene: 9. The CDR3 sequence is CASSQDRQGQPQHF. DNA for the CDR3: TGCGCCAGCAGCCAGGATCGACAGGGCCAACCCCAGCATTTT.

This clonotype was recorded a few times. This chain connects TRBV20-1 to TRBJ2-2; no reliable D call. Germline CDR1 and CDR2: DFQATT and SNEGSKA (reference sequence). CDR3 length: 14 amino acids. V lost 3 bases, J lost 0 bases, and 8 bases lay in between. CDR3 nucleotide sequence: TGCAGTGCTAGTTGGAGCTCGAACACCGGGGAGCTGTTTTTT. It is translated as CSASWSSNTGELFF.

The J gene is TRBJ2-3, the V gene TRBV6-2 or TRBV6-3, with a possible D match to TRBD1 (6 bases). V was shortened by 5 bases and J by 1 base, with 16 bases between the two germline ends. The CDR3 sequence is 16 residues long. CDR1 MNHEY and CDR2 SVGEGT come from the germline V gene. The CDR3 reads CASSRPVGQGTDTQYF. DNA of the CDR3: TGTGCCAGCAGTCGCCCCGTGGGACAAGGCACAGATACGCAGTATTTT.

This clonotype was found a few times. The chain couples TRBV20-1 to TRBJ2-5; possible D gene TRBD2, 5 bases. This CDR3 contains 15 residues. Germline CDR1 is DFQATT and CDR2 is SNEGSKA (reference sequence). V was shortened by 0 bases and J by 5 bases, with 16 bases between the two germline ends. This chain's CDR3 is CSARDSRTAEETQYF. The CDR3 DNA follows: TGCAGTGCTAGAGATTCCCGGACTGCCGAGGAGACCCAGTACTTC.

Within the sample, this clonotype is medium-sized (0.01 to 0.1%). This chain connects TRBV19 to TRBJ1-2; 7 nucleotides match TRBD1. The germline V gene has CDR1 LNHDA and CDR2 SQIVND (reference sequence). The CDR3 extends over 15 amino acids. V was pared by 4 bases and J by 3 bases, with 8 bases of the junction left unmatched. CDR3 region: CASSKERTGDYGYTF. CDR3 DNA: TGTGCCAGTAGTAAGGAGCGCACAGGGGACTATGGCTACACCTTC.

The chain joins TRBV5-1 to TRBJ1-6, with D possibly being TRBD1 (5 bases). The CDR3 runs 13 residues. Trimming left V 5 bases short and J 10 bases short, with 13 bases between. Looked up from germline, CDR1 is SGHRS and CDR2 is YFSETQ. CDR3 residues: CASSQGIRSPLHF. In DNA form, the CDR3 reads TGCGCCAGCAGTCAGGGAATCAGATCACCCCTCCACTTT.

The table lists this clonotype with a few counts. V gene TRBV7-6 combines with J gene TRBJ2-5; 8 nucleotides line up with TRBD2. With V trimmed by 5 bases and J by 3 bases, 20 bases remained unmatched. CDR3 length: 19 amino acids. Germline V gene sequence: CDR1 SGHVS, CDR2 FNYEAQ. The CDR3 spells CASSAISAGVAGGKETQYF. The CDR3 bases are TGTGCCAGCAGCGCGATTTCAGCGGGAGTTGCTGGAGGGAAAGAGACCCAGTACTTC.

This clonotype appeared a few times. The chain is built from TRBV7-9 and TRBJ2-5; D possibly corresponds to TRBD1 (5 bases). Germline V gives CDR1 SEHNR, CDR2 FQNEAQ (reference sequence). With 6 bases removed from V and 4 bases from J, the gap between germline ends came to 15 bases. The CDR3 is made up of 14 amino acids. The CDR3 DNA follows: TGTGCCAGCAGTATTGACAGTGTGATAGAGACCCAGTACTTC. Its translation: CASSIDSVIETQYF.

V and J are TRBV20-1 and TRBJ2-1; TRBD2 matches 8 bases. Germline trimming cut 3 bases from V and 2 bases from J; bases unmatched to any gene: 3. The CDR3 consists of 14 residues. Germline V lookup: CDR1 DFQATT, CDR2 SNEGSKA (reference sequence). The CDR3, as DNA: TGCAGTGCTAGGGCGGGAGGTACCTACAATGAGCAGTTCTTC. Its translation is CSARAGGTYNEQFF.

The chain uses TRBV19 and TRBJ1-1; D perhaps matches TRBD1 (5 bases). Germline CDR1 is LNHDA and CDR2 is SQIVND (reference sequence). The CDR3 runs to 17 residues. V lost 1 base, J lost 4 bases, and 19 bases lay in between. CDR3 nucleotide sequence: TGTGCCAGTAGTATAGTAGGGCCAGGGAGTGGTATCACTGAAGCTTTCTTT. Translation: CASSIVGPGSGITEAFF.

On this clonotype itself: The junction departs from germline at one end; a sequencing error may be responsible. This rearrangement joins TRBV5-1 to TRBJ2-7; TRBD1 aligns across 8 bases. The CDR3 spans 15 residues. Germline assignment: CDR1 SGHRS and CDR2 YFSETQ. CDR3: CANSRTGSPSYEQYF. CDR3 coding DNA: TGCGCCAACAGCAGGACAGGGTCCCCCTCCTACGAGCAGTACTTC. The entire variable domain, with the rest obtained from reference TRBV5-1 and TRBJ2-7, is as follows: KAGVTQTPRYLIKTRGQQVTLSCSPISGHRSVSWYQQTPGQGLQFLFEYFSETQRNKGNFPGRFSGRQFSNSRSEMNVSTLELGDSALYLCANSRTGSPSYEQYFGPGTRLTVT.

V gene TRBV28 combines with J gene TRBJ1-5, with a possible D match to TRBD1 (5 bases). Deletions cut 9 bases from V and 5 bases from J, with 11 bases between. The CDR3 contains 12 residues. Germline V lookup: CDR1 MDHEN, CDR2 SYDVKM. The CDR3 loop reads CASGTGDQPQHF. The CDR3 DNA follows: TGTGCCAGTGGGACCGGTGATCAGCCCCAGCATTTT.

This chain uses TRBV18 with TRBJ2-7, with 8 bases aligning to TRBD2. Germline CDR1 and CDR2: KGHSH and LQKENI. This CDR3 contains 14 residues. V dropped 6 bases and J dropped 7; count of bases not matched to a gene: 11. The CDR3 here is CASSAGLGFGEQYF. The CDR3 DNA reads TGTGCCAGCTCGGCGGGACTAGGATTTGGAGAGCAGTACTTC.

CDR3 bases: TGCAGCGTTGAAAGTTTCCCTAGCGGGAGTGAGACCCAGTACTTC. This encodes CSVESFPSGSETQYF. This chain uses TRBV29-1 with TRBJ2-5, with TRBD2 matching 10 bases. The CDR3 spans 15 residues. The germline CDR1 and CDR2 sequences are SQVTM and ANQGSEA. V was pared by 2 bases and J by 5 bases, with 8 bases of the junction left unmatched. The whole variable domain, filled in from reference TRBV29-1 and TRBJ2-5, reads SAVISQKPSRDICQRGTSLTIQCQVDSQVTMMFWYRQQPGQSLTLIATANQGSEATYESGFVIDKFPISRPNLTFSTLTVSNMSPEDSSIYLCSVESFPSGSETQYFGPGTRLLVL.

The sample holds a few counts of this clonotype. This rearrangement joins TRBV20-1 to TRBJ1-6, with a possible D match to TRBD1 (6 bases). The CDR3 totals 13 residues. Looked up from germline, CDR1 is DFQATT and CDR2 is SNEGSKA (reference sequence). V lost 5 bases and J 7 bases, leaving 12 bases between the germline ends. The CDR3 DNA reads TGCAGTGCTCAAGGGGGTGGGAATTCACCCCTCCACTTT. This gives the protein CSAQGGGNSPLHF.

This clonotype was seen only a few times. The rearrangement joins TRBV20-1 to TRBJ2-7; TRBD2 matches at 10 bases. After removal of 6 bases from V and 5 bases from J, the junction contained 10 bases not matched to a gene. The CDR3 runs to 14 residues. Germline values: CDR1 DFQATT, CDR2 SNEGSKA (reference sequence). CDR3 region: CSAYDLAGVNEQYF. The CDR3 nucleotides read TGCAGTGCCTACGATCTAGCGGGAGTAAACGAGCAGTACTTC.

The chain combines TRBV12-3 or TRBV12-4 with TRBJ2-3, with D perhaps matching TRBD1 or TRBD2 (5 bases each). The CDR3 covers 13 residues. Trimming pared 6 bases from V and 2 bases from J, leaving 9 bases between. As DNA, the CDR3 is TGTGCCAGCAGCCGGGACCTCACAGATACGCAGTATTTT. It translates to CASSRDLTDTQYF.

The gene calls are TRBV6-1 and TRBJ2-1; TRBD2 matches 12 bases. After removal of 6 bases from V and 4 bases from J, the junction contained 7 bases not matched to a gene. The CDR3 loop spans 16 amino acids. Germline V gene lookup returns CDR1 MNHNS and CDR2 SASEGT. The CDR3 reads CASRESLAGGYNEQFF. The CDR3 region has the DNA TGTGCCAGCAGGGAGTCACTAGCGGGGGGTTACAATGAGCAGTTCTTC.

The chain couples TRBV28 to TRBJ1-2; no firm D call. The V end was cut by 4 bases, the J end by 4 bases, with 7 bases between. The CDR3 has 12 residues. Germline V gene data show CDR1 as MDHEN and CDR2 as SYDVKM. The CDR3 loop is CASSYNVYGYTF. DNA of the CDR3: TGTGCCAGCAGTTACAATGTCTATGGCTACACCTTC.

V usage is TRBV5-1 and J usage is TRBJ1-2; D remains unclear. Per the germline V gene, CDR1 is SGHRS and CDR2 is YFSETQ. This CDR3 has 13 amino acids. V was trimmed by 5 bases and J by 3 bases, leaving 11 bases between them. The CDR3 is CASSNSGDYGYTF. The CDR3 DNA follows: TGCGCCAGCAGTAACAGCGGCGACTATGGCTACACCTTC.

The gene calls are TRBV24-1 and TRBJ2-3; maybe TRBD2 (6 bases). The length of the CDR3 is 17 residues. Germline loops: CDR1 KGHDR, CDR2 SFDVKD. V was trimmed by 3 bases and J by 6 bases, leaving 21 bases between them. In DNA, the CDR3 is TGTGCCACCAGTGATCCAGCGGGTAACACTCATCGGGATACGCAGTATTTT. Its protein product is CATSDPAGNTHRDTQYF.

This clonotype was counted a single time. J is TRBJ2-5 and V is TRBV5-4, with 9 bases aligning to TRBD2. The CDR3 is 15 amino acids. Germline trimming cut 2 bases from V and 1 base from J; bases unmatched to any gene: 3. Germline V gene lookup returns CDR1 SGHNT and CDR2 YYREEE (reference sequence). The CDR3 DNA sequence: TGTGCCAGCAGCTTTAAACTAGCGGGCCAAGAGACCCAGTACTTC. Amino acids: CASSFKLAGQETQYF.

The V gene is TRBV19, the J gene TRBJ2-6; 8 nucleotides match TRBD1. This CDR3 has 15 residues. The trim removed 4 bases at V and 1 base at J, leaving 0 bases unmatched. Germline CDR1 and CDR2: LNHDA and SQIVND (reference sequence). The CDR3 DNA sequence: TGTGCCAGTAGTAGGACAGGGTCTGGGGCCAACGTCCTGACTTTC. It yields the protein CASSRTGSGANVLTF.

The rearrangement joins TRBV18 to TRBJ2-3; 9 bases align to TRBD1. The CDR3 length is 13 residues. The V gene end was trimmed by 4 bases and the J gene end by 6 bases; junction bases not matched to a gene: 2. CDR1 is KGHSH and CDR2 is LQKENI in the germline V gene. The CDR3 DNA sequence: TGTGCCAGCTCACAGACAGGGGGTGATACGCAGTATTTT. Translating gives CASSQTGGDTQYF. Full variable domain (remainder filled in from reference TRBV18 and TRBJ2-3): NAGVMQNPRHLVRRRGQEARLRCSPMKGHSHVYWYRQLPEEGLKFMVYLQKENIIDESGMPKERFSAEFPKEGPSILRIQQVVRGDSAAYFCASSQTGGDTQYFGPGTRLTVL.

This clonotype was found a few times. The J gene is TRBJ2-2, the V gene TRBV28; D gene unclear. This CDR3 contains 13 residues. Germline-derived CDR1 and CDR2 are MDHEN and SYDVKM. V lost 10 bases and J lost 7, with 16 bases in between. The CDR3 region is CATVLHSNGELFF. CDR3 DNA sequence: TGTGCCACCGTCCTCCACTCGAACGGGGAGCTGTTTTTT.

This chain connects TRBV11-2 to TRBJ2-1, with 9 bases aligning to TRBD2. The CDR3 spans 15 residues. Germline values: CDR1 SGHAT, CDR2 FQNNGV. With V trimmed by 2 bases and J by 8 bases, 7 bases remained unmatched. The CDR3 protein is CASSLIRAGGHEQFF. The CDR3 DNA reads TGTGCCAGCAGCTTAATACGAGCGGGAGGTCATGAGCAGTTCTTC.

This clonotype appeared a few times. The J gene is TRBJ2-3, the V gene TRBV19; 7 nucleotides match TRBD1. The CDR3 extends over 14 amino acids. Germline CDR1 is LNHDA and CDR2 is SQIVND (reference sequence). With V trimmed by 5 bases and J by 1 base, 3 bases remained unmatched. The CDR3 bases are TGTGCCAGTAGTTTAAGGGGGCGCACAGATACGCAGTATTTT. This gives the protein CASSLRGRTDTQYF.

The rearrangement joins TRBV25-1 to TRBJ2-5; D not resolved. The germline V gene has CDR1 MGHDK and CDR2 SYGVNS. Trimming took off 2 bases at V and 4 bases at J, with 2 bases between the two ends. This CDR3 spans 11 amino acids. This chain's CDR3 is CASSEAETQYF. The CDR3 bases are TGTGCCAGCAGTGAAGCAGAGACCCAGTACTTC.

The chain is built from TRBV27 and TRBJ1-1; no definite D call. The CDR3 length is 13 residues. Trimming removed 2 bases at V and 10 bases at J, with 14 bases between. Germline lookup yields CDR1 MNHEY and CDR2 SMNVEV (reference sequence). The CDR3 sequence is CASSLALRGRAFF. The CDR3 bases are TGTGCCAGCAGTTTAGCCCTTCGTGGCCGAGCTTTCTTT.

V usage is TRBV24-1 and J usage is TRBJ2-3, with 7 bases matching TRBD2. CDR3 length equals 14 residues. J lost 5 bases, V lost 4 bases, and 5 bases had no gene match. Germline loops: CDR1 KGHDR, CDR2 SFDVKD. CDR3 in amino acids: CATSDRLAEDTQYF. CDR3 DNA: TGTGCCACCAGTGACCGACTAGCTGAAGATACGCAGTATTTT.